The clone carrying this T cell receptor beta chain was seen many times. Its antigen is not identified. The data are from a study of T-cell memory formation after mild COVID-19. Study-level results: Pre-infection memory contained some responding clones, which suggested that cross-reactive memory had joined. Day 37-peaking second-wave clones had unconfirmed SARS-CoV-2 specificity. Chiefly within CM and EM were the contracting CD4+ clones; CD8+ ones were within EMRA.

Between the trimmed V and J ends, which lost 4 bases and 5 bases, there was a span of 5 bases. The CDR3 spans 12 residues. From germline, CDR1 is LGHNA and CDR2 YSLEER. TCRdb analysed the 5' RACE reads with MiXCR anew, one entry per CDR3 protein. The top ten clones hold about two fifths of a sample with around 50,000 distinct CDR3 sequences, 25% to 35% of them seen once. This TCR derives from a man aged 18-30 years who had mild COVID-19 (a few samples of this study predate the infection). Cell type and time point are not known. This chain connects TRBV4-3 to TRBJ2-2; tentative D call: TRBD1 (5 bases). The sample consisted of PBMCs or a T cell subset sorted from them (not recorded which). The CDR3 DNA sequence: TGCGCCAGCAGCCCAGGGACCGGGGAGCTGTTTTTT. Protein sequence: CASSPGTGELFF.